This T cell receptor (beta chain) was identified during a study of blood T cell repertoires in COVID-19. Study information: Acute-phase and convalescent COVID-19 samples originated in the United States, Italy and Spain.

The data were produced by immunoSEQ multiplex PCR, yet TCRdb's version contains in-frame clones alone and is incomplete. The sample lists approximately 190,000 clones, roughly 80% occurring once. Per the germline V gene, CDR1 is SQVTM and CDR2 is ANQGSEA. The trim removed 2 bases at V and 4 bases at J, leaving 7 bases unmatched. The CDR3 is 15 amino acids. This sequence was found in a man aged 60 to 69 with acute or convalescent COVID-19. The sample taken for sequencing was peripheral blood. This chain links TRBV29-1 with TRBJ1-3, with 8 bases fitting TRBD1. In DNA, the CDR3 is TGCAGCGTTGAACCTATGACAGGGGTAGGAAACACCATATATTTT. Translated: CSVEPMTGVGNTIYF.